This passage covers 7 T cell receptor beta chains from one sample sequenced in a study of shared clonotypes between healthy human individuals. The method was immunoSEQ multiplex PCR; TCRdb's version includes in-frame clones alone and lacks a portion of them. The table shows about 2.1 million clones, with about 94% occurring only once. Cells designated naive CD8 were CD45RO-negative and were positively selected for CCR7, with terminally differentiated effector memory CD45RA+ cells excluded. The sequenced material came from naive CD8+ T cells from PBMCs. The receptors were sampled from a man younger than 35 in good health. Some clones in this sample may be carry-over from other donors' samples.

V is TRBV28 and J is TRBJ2-7; the D is unclear. The CDR3 extends over 15 amino acids. Germline V gives CDR1 MDHEN, CDR2 SYDVKM. V lost 5 bases to trimming and J lost 2 bases, with 16 bases between them. CDR3 region: CASSILTDLPYEQYF. For the CDR3, the DNA is TGTGCCAGCAGTATCCTGACGGATTTACCCTACGAGCAGTACTTC.

The chain links TRBV7-9 to TRBJ2-2; D gene unclear. Between the trimmed V and J ends, which lost 0 bases and 6 bases, there was a span of 11 bases. This CDR3 is built from 15 residues. The germline gives CDR1 SEHNR, CDR2 FQNEAQ (reference sequence). CDR3: CASSLAPSGAGELFF. The CDR3, as DNA: TGTGCCAGCAGCTTAGCCCCCTCGGGCGCCGGGGAGCTGTTTTTT.

A word on this clone: At the DNA level, this CDR3 is encoded by other sequences in the same sample as well. The chain employs TRBV4-1 and TRBJ2-7; D is unresolved. The CDR3 totals 12 residues. The germline gives CDR1 MGHRA, CDR2 YSYEKL. V gave up 0 bases and J gave up 3 bases, with 3 bases separating them. The CDR3 DNA follows: TGCGCCAGCAGCCAAGACAGCTACGAGCAGTACTTC. Translating it yields CASSQDSYEQYF.

As DNA, the CDR3 is TGTGCCAGCAGCTTAACAGAAGAAGAGACCCAGTACTTC. It translates to CASSLTEEETQYF. The chain has TRBV7-9 and TRBJ2-5; no firm D call. The V and J ends lost 2 bases and 3 bases respectively, with 7 bases between them. The CDR3 covers 13 residues. Germline CDR1 reads SEHNR; CDR2 reads FQNEAQ (reference sequence).

CDR3 region: CASSPRPSGSVNEQYF. Written as DNA, the CDR3 is TGTGCCAGCAGCCCGCGACCTAGCGGGAGCGTGAACGAGCAGTACTTC. The genes are TRBV9 and TRBJ2-7; TRBD2 matches 10 bases. The CDR3 loop spans 16 amino acids. CDR1 is SGDLS and CDR2 is YYNGEE in the germline V gene. V dropped 4 bases and J dropped 5; count of bases not matched to a gene: 12.

On this clone itself: Other DNA variants within this sample encode the same CDR3. The chain has TRBV7-9 and TRBJ1-2; D is perhaps TRBD1 (6 bases). CDR3 length: 11 amino acids. The germline V gene has CDR1 SEHNR and CDR2 FQNEAQ (reference sequence). Deletions cut 4 bases from V and 8 bases from J, with 8 bases between. CDR3 bases: TGTGCCAGCAGCTCAGGGGACGGCTACACCTTC. Protein product: CASSSGDGYTF.

The chain is built from TRBV5-4 and TRBJ2-1, with 8 bases matching TRBD2. The CDR3 covers 15 residues. Looked up from germline, CDR1 is SGHNT and CDR2 is YYREEE (reference sequence). V lost 3 bases to trimming and J lost 5 bases; unmatched junction nucleotides: 7. As DNA, the CDR3 is TGTGCCAGCAGCTACAAGCGGGAGAAGGACAATGAGCAGTTCTTC. Its protein product is CASSYKREKDNEQFF.